The present TCR beta chain was sequenced within a study of T cell repertoires in cytomegalovirus infection. One entry per CDR3 protein results from TCRdb running MiXCR on the reads. The profile shows 100,000 to 150,000 distinct CDR3 sequences, around 30% of them singletons. This CDR3 contains 13 residues. Trimming removed 3 bases from V and 5 bases from J; junction bases left unmatched: 3. A word on this clonotype: Antigen unknown.

The genes are TRBV12-3 or TRBV12-4 and TRBJ1-2; 7 bases agree with TRBD1. This specimen consisted of CD8+ T cells from cultured PBMCs, obtained from culture after CMV antigen stimulation. The source is a human donor in good health (CMV status not recorded). Some clones in this sample may be carry-over from other donors' samples. For the CDR3, the DNA is TGTGCCAGCAGTTTCGAGGGGGCATATGGCTACACCTTC. Its protein product is CASSFEGAYGYTF.